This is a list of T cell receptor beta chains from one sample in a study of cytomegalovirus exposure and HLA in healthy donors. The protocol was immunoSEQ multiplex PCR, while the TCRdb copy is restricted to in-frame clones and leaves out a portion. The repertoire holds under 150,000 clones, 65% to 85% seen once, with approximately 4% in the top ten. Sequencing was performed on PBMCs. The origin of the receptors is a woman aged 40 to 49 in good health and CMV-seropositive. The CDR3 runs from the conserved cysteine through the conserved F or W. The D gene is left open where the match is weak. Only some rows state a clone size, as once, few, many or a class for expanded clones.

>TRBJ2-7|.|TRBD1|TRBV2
CASAGQGVAYEQYF
TGTGCCAGCGCAGGACAGGGAGTCGCCTACGAGCAGTACTTC
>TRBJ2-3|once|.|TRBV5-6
CASSESSDTQYF
TGTGCCAGCAGCGAAAGCTCGGATACGCAGTATTTT
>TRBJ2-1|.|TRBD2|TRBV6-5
CASRAGTSGNEQFF
TGTGCCAGCAGAGCCGGGACTAGCGGAAATGAGCAGTTCTTC
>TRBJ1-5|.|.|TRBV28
CASSLVTDSNQPQHF
TGTGCCAGCAGTTTAGTCACGGACAGTAATCAGCCCCAGCATTTT
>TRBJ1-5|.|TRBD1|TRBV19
CASSIEQGARFNQPQHF
TGTGCCAGTAGTATAGAGCAGGGGGCTAGGTTTAATCAGCCCCAGCATTTT
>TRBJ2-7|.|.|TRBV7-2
CASSFEGIGGSYEQYF
TGTGCCAGCAGCTTTGAGGGGATCGGGGGATCCTACGAGCAGTACTTC
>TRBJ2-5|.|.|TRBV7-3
CASSPTGIQETQYF
TGTGCCAGCAGCCCCACAGGGATTCAAGAGACCCAGTACTTC
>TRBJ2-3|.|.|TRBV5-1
CASSRDLDTQYF
TGCGCCAGCAGCCGGGATTTAGATACGCAGTATTTT
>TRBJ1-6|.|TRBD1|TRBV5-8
CASSQAPTGWNSPLHF
TGTGCCAGCAGCCAAGCCCCGACAGGGTGGAATTCACCCCTCCACTTT
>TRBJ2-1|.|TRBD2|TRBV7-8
CASSLETSGVQFF
TGTGCCAGCAGCTTAGAGACTAGCGGTGTGCAGTTCTTC
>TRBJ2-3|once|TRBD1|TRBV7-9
CASSLAGQGRTDTQYF
TGTGCCAGCAGCTTAGCGGGACAGGGGAGAACAGATACGCAGTATTTT
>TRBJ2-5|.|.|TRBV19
CASSLSSLKTQYF
TGTGCCAGTAGTTTGTCTAGCTTGAAGACCCAGTACTTC
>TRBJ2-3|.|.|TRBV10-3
CAISPGGTPVYF
TGTGCCATCAGTCCAGGGGGGACCCCAGTGTATTTT
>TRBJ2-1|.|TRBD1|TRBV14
CASSQVGGQGNNEQFF
TGTGCCAGCAGCCAAGTAGGGGGACAGGGCAACAATGAGCAGTTCTTC
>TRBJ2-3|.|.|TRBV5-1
CASSLRGGSSADTQYF
TGCGCCAGCAGCTTGAGGGGGGGCTCGTCGGCAGATACGCAGTATTTT